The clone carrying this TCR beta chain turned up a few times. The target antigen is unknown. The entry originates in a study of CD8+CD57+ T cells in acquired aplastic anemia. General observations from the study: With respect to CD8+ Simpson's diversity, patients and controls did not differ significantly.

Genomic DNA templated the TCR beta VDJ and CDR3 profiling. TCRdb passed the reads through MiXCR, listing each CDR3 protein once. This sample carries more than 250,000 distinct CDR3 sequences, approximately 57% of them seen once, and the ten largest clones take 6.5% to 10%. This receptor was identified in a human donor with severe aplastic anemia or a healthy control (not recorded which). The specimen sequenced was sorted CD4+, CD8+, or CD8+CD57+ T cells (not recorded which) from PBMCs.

CDR3 residues: CASSRTSGLQETQYF. CDR3 nucleotide sequence: TGTGCCAGCAGCCGGACTAGCGGCCTTCAAGAGACCCAGTACTTC. The V and J genes are TRBV5-4 and TRBJ2-5, with TRBD2 identical over 10 bases. The germline V gene has CDR1 SGHNT and CDR2 YYREEE (reference sequence). There are 15 residues in the CDR3. The V and J ends lost 4 bases and 2 bases, in that order; junction bases with no gene match: 5.